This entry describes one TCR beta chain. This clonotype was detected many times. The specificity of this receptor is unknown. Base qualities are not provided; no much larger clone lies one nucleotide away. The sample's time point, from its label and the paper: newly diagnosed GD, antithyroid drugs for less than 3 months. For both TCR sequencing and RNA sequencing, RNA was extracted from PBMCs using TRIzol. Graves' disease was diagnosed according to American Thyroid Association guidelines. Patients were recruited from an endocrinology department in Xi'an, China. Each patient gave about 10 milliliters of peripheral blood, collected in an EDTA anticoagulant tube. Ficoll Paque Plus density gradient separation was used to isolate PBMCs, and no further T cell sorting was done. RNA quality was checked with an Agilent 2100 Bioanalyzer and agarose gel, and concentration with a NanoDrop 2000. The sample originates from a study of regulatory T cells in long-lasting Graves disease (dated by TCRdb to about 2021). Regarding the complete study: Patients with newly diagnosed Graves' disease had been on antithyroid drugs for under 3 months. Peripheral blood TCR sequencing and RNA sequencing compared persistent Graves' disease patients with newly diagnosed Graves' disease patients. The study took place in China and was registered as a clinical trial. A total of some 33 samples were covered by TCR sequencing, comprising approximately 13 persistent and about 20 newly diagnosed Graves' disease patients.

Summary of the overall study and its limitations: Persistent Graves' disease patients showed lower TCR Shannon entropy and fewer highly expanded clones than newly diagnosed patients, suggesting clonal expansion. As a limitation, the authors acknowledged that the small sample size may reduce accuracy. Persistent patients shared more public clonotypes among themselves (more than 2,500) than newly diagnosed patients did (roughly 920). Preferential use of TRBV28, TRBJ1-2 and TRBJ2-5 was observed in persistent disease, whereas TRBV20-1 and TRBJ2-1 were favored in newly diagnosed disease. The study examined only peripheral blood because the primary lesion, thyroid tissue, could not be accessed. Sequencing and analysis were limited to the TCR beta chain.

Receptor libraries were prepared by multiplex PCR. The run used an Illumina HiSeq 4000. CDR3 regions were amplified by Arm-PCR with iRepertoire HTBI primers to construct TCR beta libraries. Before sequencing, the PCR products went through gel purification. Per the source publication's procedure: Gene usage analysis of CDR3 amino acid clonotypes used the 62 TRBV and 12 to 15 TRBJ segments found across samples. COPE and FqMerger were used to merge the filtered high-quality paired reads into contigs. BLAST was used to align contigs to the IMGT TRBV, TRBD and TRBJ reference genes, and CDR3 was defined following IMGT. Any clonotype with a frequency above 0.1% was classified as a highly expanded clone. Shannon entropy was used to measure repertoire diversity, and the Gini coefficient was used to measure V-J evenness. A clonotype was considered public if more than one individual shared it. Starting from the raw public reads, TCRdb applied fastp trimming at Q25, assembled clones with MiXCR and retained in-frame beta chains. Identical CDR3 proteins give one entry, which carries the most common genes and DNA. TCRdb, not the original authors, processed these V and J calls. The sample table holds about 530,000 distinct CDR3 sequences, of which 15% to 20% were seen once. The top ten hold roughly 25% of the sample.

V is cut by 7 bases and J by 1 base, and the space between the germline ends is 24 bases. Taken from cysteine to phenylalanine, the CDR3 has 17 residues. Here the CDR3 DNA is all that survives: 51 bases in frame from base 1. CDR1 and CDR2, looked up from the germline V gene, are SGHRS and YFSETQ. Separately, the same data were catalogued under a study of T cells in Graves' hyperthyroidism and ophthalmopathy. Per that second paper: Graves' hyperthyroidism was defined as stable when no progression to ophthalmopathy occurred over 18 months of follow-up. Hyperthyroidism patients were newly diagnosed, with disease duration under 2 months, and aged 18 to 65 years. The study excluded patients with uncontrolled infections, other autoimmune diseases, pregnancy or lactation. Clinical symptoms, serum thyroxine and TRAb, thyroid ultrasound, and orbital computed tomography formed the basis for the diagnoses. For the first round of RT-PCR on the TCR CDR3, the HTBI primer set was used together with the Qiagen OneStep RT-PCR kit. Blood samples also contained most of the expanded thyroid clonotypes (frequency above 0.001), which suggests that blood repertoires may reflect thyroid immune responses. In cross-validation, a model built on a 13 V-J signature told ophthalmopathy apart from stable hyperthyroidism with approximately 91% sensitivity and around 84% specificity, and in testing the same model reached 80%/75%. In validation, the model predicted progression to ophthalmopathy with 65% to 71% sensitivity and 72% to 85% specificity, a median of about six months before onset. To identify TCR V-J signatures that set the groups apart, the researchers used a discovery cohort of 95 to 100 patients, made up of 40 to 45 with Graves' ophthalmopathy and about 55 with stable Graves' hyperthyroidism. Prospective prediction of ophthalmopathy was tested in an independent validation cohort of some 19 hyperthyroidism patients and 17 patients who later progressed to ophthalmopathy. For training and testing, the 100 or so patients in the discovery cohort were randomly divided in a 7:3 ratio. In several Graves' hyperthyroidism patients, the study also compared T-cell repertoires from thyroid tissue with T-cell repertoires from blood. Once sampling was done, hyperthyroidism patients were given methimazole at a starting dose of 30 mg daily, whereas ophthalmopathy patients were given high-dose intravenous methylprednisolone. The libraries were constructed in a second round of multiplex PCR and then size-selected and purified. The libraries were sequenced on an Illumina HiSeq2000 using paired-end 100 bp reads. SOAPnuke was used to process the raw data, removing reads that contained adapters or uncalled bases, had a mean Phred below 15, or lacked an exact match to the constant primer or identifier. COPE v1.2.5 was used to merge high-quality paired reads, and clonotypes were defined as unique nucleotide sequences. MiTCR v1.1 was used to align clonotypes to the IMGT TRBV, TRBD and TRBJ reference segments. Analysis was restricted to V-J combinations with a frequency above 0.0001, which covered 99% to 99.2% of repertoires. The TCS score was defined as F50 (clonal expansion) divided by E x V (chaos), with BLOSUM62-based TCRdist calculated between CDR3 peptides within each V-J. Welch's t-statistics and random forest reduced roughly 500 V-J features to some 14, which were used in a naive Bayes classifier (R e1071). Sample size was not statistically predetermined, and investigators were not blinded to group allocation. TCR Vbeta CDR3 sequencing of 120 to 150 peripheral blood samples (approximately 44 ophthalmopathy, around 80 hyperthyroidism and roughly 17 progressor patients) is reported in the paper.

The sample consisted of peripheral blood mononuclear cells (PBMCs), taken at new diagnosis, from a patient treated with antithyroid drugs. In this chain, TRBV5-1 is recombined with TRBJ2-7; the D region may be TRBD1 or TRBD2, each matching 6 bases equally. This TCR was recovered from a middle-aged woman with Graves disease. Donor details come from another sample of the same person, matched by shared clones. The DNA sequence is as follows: TGCGCCAGCCGCCAGCAAAACTACGGGGGCGCTTCCTACGAGCAGTACTTC. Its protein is CASRQQNYGGASYEQYF.